A single sample is the source of the 8 T cell receptor beta chains below, sequenced in a study of a mutant IDH1 vaccine in newly diagnosed glioma. Time point denoted: baseline, week 1 (first vaccination visit). Noted treatment: pre-vaccination baseline after standard-of-care therapy. Profiling relied on immunoSEQ multiplex PCR, and the TCRdb table lists in-frame clones only, not all of them. The repertoire holds roughly 16,000 clones, with 80% as singletons. The sequencing here drew on PBMCs, taken from a glioma patient treated with radiotherapy, temozolomide or both. The source is a man in his forties with glioma.

This chain connects TRBV10-3 to TRBJ1-2; the D is unclear. V lost 3 bases to trimming and J lost 7 bases, with 15 bases between them. This CDR3 spans 14 amino acids. Germline V CDR1 and CDR2: ENHRY, SYGVKD. Here the CDR3 DNA reads TGTGCCATCAGTGACCCGCCCGGTCTCGGTGGCTACACCTTC. This translates into CAISDPPGLGGYTF.

J is TRBJ1-5 and V is TRBV4-3; possible D gene TRBD1, 5 bases. The CDR3 spans 15 residues. The germline V gene has CDR1 LGHNA and CDR2 YSLEER. Trimming stripped 0 bases from V and 4 bases from J, with 10 bases between. DNA of the CDR3: TGCGCCAGCAGCCAAGATCCCGGGGGGAATCAGCCCCAGCATTTT. This sequence encodes CASSQDPGGNQPQHF.

The genes are TRBV11-3 and TRBJ1-3; D call uncertain. CDR1 is SGHNT, CDR2 YENEEA, per germline. V lost 0 bases and J 0 bases, leaving 6 bases between the germline ends. The CDR3 totals 15 residues. Written as DNA, the CDR3 is TGTGCCAGCAGCTTAGAGCCAGGCTCTGGAAACACCATATATTTT. Translated: CASSLEPGSGNTIYF. Variable domain in full (rest from reference TRBV11-3 and TRBJ1-3): EAGVVQSPRYKIIEKKQPVAFWCNPISGHNTLYWYLQNLGQGPELLIRYENEEAVDDSQLPKDRFSAERLKGVDSTLKIQPAELGDSAVYLCASSLEPGSGNTIYFGEGSWLTVV.

The chain joins TRBV28 to TRBJ1-4; tentative D call: TRBD1 (5 bases). V dropped 6 bases and J dropped 7 bases, with 18 bases sitting between them. This CDR3 contains 15 residues. Germline lookup yields CDR1 MDHEN and CDR2 SYDVKM. The CDR3 coding sequence is TGTGCCAGCAGGAACGGTCGGGGGTACGGTGAAAAACTGTTTTTT. Translating gives CASRNGRGYGEKLFF.

This chain's CDR3 is CASSSPSEGNEQFF. The CDR3 bases are TGTGCCAGCAGTTCACCCTCAGAAGGTAATGAGCAGTTCTTC. The chain recombines TRBV7-8 with TRBJ2-1, with D uncertain. The CDR3 totals 14 residues. CDR1 is SGHVS and CDR2 is FQNEAQ in the germline V gene. V dropped 6 bases and J dropped 7 bases, with 16 bases sitting between them.

The rearrangement links TRBV18 to TRBJ2-1; 10 bases are shared with TRBD2. The germline CDR1 and CDR2 sequences are KGHSH and LQKENI. The length of the CDR3 is 17 residues. V was clipped by 1 base and J by 5 bases; unmatched bases: 8. The CDR3 region has the DNA TGTGCCAGCTCACCACGGGGGAAGACTAGCGGGCACAATGAGCAGTTCTTC. This sequence encodes CASSPRGKTSGHNEQFF.

This clone was picked up one time. The rearrangement uses TRBV11-3 and TRBJ2-1; D uncertain. With 2 bases removed from V and 0 bases from J, the gap between germline ends came to 8 bases. The CDR3 has 15 residues. Germline-derived CDR1 and CDR2 are SGHNT and YENEEA. CDR3 DNA sequence: TGTGCCAGCAGCTTAAGTAGCCTCTCCTACAATGAGCAGTTCTTC. Protein: CASSLSSLSYNEQFF.

The table lists this clone with a few counts. This chain connects TRBV11-2 to TRBJ2-7; no firm D call. The germline CDR1 and CDR2 sequences are SGHAT and FQNNGV. The CDR3 extends over 12 amino acids. With 2 bases removed from V and 7 bases from J, the gap between germline ends came to 9 bases. The CDR3 loop is CASSLLRGEQYV. The CDR3 DNA is TGTGCCAGCAGCTTACTCAGAGGAGAGCAGTACGTC.